This section outlines one T cell receptor beta chain sequence together with its context. Its matching antigen is unknown. V shed 3 bases, J shed 0 bases, and the junction held 7 bases outside the gene matches. The CDR3 has 17 amino acids. Germline assignment: CDR1 SGHRS and CDR2 YFSETQ. The PCR was carried out with 60 Vbeta primers and 13 Jbeta primers. Data came from immunoSEQ multiplex PCR; TCRdb stores just in-frame clones and leaves some out. Found here are 150,000 to 200,000 clones, 79% of them singletons; the top ten hold approximately 0.4%. This record belongs to a study of cytomegalovirus exposure and HLA in healthy donors. Findings and limits, study-wide: In a later analysis, at a false discovery rate of 0.05, fewer than 20,000 TCR beta sequences were associated with HLA alleles. Accurate predictions that matched the HLA-A and HLA-B alleles of most subjects were reportedly made from TCR beta sequences.

This sequence was found in a male donor in good health and CMV-seropositive. Sequenced material: PBMCs. The chain is built from TRBV5-1 and TRBJ2-3; 10 positions agree with TRBD2. In nucleotides, the CDR3 is TGCGCCAGCAGCTCGACTATGACTAGCGGGAGCACAGATACGCAGTATTTT. Protein: CASSSTMTSGSTDTQYF.